The 14 T cell receptor beta chains below come from one sample, sequenced in a study of OX40 agonist ivuxolimab in advanced cancers. Profiled with immunoSEQ multiplex PCR; TCRdb holds only in-frame clones, not every one. Here the sample spans around 94,000 clones, under 95% being singletons. The sequenced sample was CD4+ or CD8+ T cells sorted from blood, obtained in a trial of the OX40 agonist ivuxolimab. Receptors originate from an adult with an advanced solid tumor such as melanoma, head and neck, liver or kidney cancer.

The rearrangement joins TRBV19 to TRBJ2-1; D tentatively fits TRBD1 or TRBD2 (6 bases each). The CDR3 length is 16 residues. The V end lost 9 bases, the J end lost 7 bases, and 25 bases lay between the germline ends. Germline CDR1 is LNHDA and CDR2 is SQIVND (reference sequence). CDR3 residues: CARPVFGGESRNEQFF. The CDR3 DNA is TGTGCCAGGCCTGTTTTCGGGGGCGAATCGCGAAATGAGCAGTTCTTC.

This rearrangement joins TRBV4-3 to TRBJ2-3; D not certain. The CDR3 sequence is 15 residues long. V gave up 2 bases and J gave up 1 base, with 10 bases separating them. Per germline, CDR1 LGHNA and CDR2 YSLEER. This chain's CDR3 is CASSQSRKRTDTQYF. The CDR3 DNA sequence: TGCGCCAGCAGCCAATCCAGGAAACGCACAGATACGCAGTATTTT.

This rearrangement joins TRBV11-3 to TRBJ2-3; D unresolved. The V and J ends lost 1 base and 0 bases respectively, with 8 bases between them. CDR3 length: 15 amino acids. Germline V gene lookup returns CDR1 SGHNT and CDR2 YENEEA. In nucleotides, the CDR3 is TGTGCCAGCAGCTTAGTGCAGTCTAGCACAGATACGCAGTATTTT. Its translation: CASSLVQSSTDTQYF.

The chain links TRBV11-3 to TRBJ1-1, with D possibly matching TRBD1 (5 bases). Trimming removed 3 bases at V and 0 bases at J, with 11 bases between. Germline V gives CDR1 SGHNT, CDR2 YENEEA. The CDR3 has 15 amino acids. CDR3 residues: CASSFSGAMNTEAFF. DNA for the CDR3: TGTGCCAGCAGCTTTTCCGGGGCCATGAACACTGAAGCTTTCTTT.

The CDR3 spells CASSWGEEKLFF. CDR3 sequence (DNA): TGTGCCAGCAGCTGGGGCGAGGAAAAACTGTTTTTT. The chain carries TRBV5-6 and TRBJ1-4; D is possibly TRBD1 (5 bases). This CDR3 comprises 12 residues. The germline V gene encodes CDR1 SGHDT and CDR2 YYEEEE. Between the trimmed V and J ends, which lost 3 bases and 8 bases, there was a span of 8 bases. Based on the CDR3 plus reference TRBV5-6 and TRBJ1-4, the full variable domain is DAGVTQSPTHLIKTRGQQVTLRCSPKSGHDTVSWYQQALGQGPQFIFQYYEEEERQRGNFPDRFSGHQFPNYSSELNVNALLLGDSALYLCASSWGEEKLFFGSGTQLSVL.

The chain couples TRBV15 to TRBJ2-3, with 9 bases aligning to TRBD1. CDR1 and CDR2 from the germline V gene are LNHNV and YYDKDF (reference sequence). CDR3 length: 19 amino acids. The V gene end was trimmed by 0 bases and the J gene end by 6 bases; junction bases not matched to a gene: 16. CDR3 loop: CATSRDKPKRDRAVDTQYF. The CDR3 DNA follows: TGTGCCACCAGCAGAGACAAACCCAAGAGGGACAGGGCCGTGGATACGCAGTATTTT.

This clone was counted only a few times. V is TRBV11-2 and J is TRBJ2-7; no firm D call. CDR1 is SGHAT and CDR2 is FQNNGV in the germline V gene. The CDR3 runs to 14 residues. The V end was cut by 1 base, the J end by 2 bases, with 9 bases between. CDR3 DNA sequence: TGTGCCAGCAGCTTAGTGGCACATACCTACGAGCAGTACTTC. Translation: CASSLVAHTYEQYF.

The CDR3 spells CASSRLGTAGELFF. The CDR3 nucleotides read TGTGCCAGCAGCCGACTCGGGACAGCCGGGGAGCTGTTTTTT. V and J are TRBV21-1 and TRBJ2-2; TRBD1, the table's D call, was not compared with the DNA. TRBV21-1 is a listed pseudogene. This CDR3 is built from 14 residues.

This chain uses TRBV2 with TRBJ2-3, with D tentatively TRBD1 (6 bases). The V gene lost 0 bases and the J gene lost 6 bases, with 13 bases spanning the gap. The CDR3 has 15 amino acids. The V gene's germline CDR1 is SNHLY and CDR2 FYNNEI. CDR3 in DNA: TGTGCCAGCAGTGAAGCGCTTGGGGGCCTCGATACGCAGTATTTT. It translates to CASSEALGGLDTQYF.

The rearrangement links TRBV7-3 to TRBJ1-1; tentatively, D is TRBD1 (5 bases). The CDR3 has 15 residues. Trimming cost V 5 bases and J 1 base, with 14 bases left between them. The V gene's germline CDR1 is SGHTA and CDR2 FQGTGA. Here the CDR3 DNA reads TGTGCCAGCAGCGCCGCGGGACCGGGGAACACTGAAGCTTTCTTT. This sequence encodes CASSAAGPGNTEAFF.

About this clone itself: One junction end does not reproduce the germline sequence, and a read error may be involved. The V and J genes are TRBV28 and TRBJ1-2, with D uncertain. CDR1 is MDHEN and CDR2 is SYDVKM in the germline V gene. The CDR3 has 10 residues. CDR3 nucleotide sequence: TGTGCCAGCAGTTCGGGCCCGATATCCTTC. Protein sequence: CASSSGPISF.

The chain is built from TRBV28 and TRBJ1-2; weak D call: TRBD1 (6 bases). Germline V gene lookup returns CDR1 MDHEN and CDR2 SYDVKM. The germline V and J ends were trimmed by 3 bases and 4 bases, with 12 bases remaining between them. The CDR3 runs to 14 residues. The DNA for the CDR3 is TGTGCCAGCAGTTTCTGGACAGACGGCTATGGCTACACCTTC. Encoded protein: CASSFWTDGYGYTF.

This chain links TRBV7-2 with TRBJ2-3; TRBD2 matches 8 bases. The J segment lost 3 bases and the V segment lost 2 bases, leaving 4 bases of the junction unmatched. This CDR3 contains 15 residues. The germline V gene has CDR1 SGHTA and CDR2 FQGNSA. The CDR3 region has the DNA TGTGCCAGCAGCTTAAGAGCGGGAGAGACAGATACGCAGTATTTT. Protein: CASSLRAGETDTQYF.

The V gene is TRBV5-1, the J gene TRBJ2-2; 14 positions agree with TRBD2. Germline V gene data show CDR1 as SGHRS and CDR2 as YFSETQ. J lost 6 bases, V lost 4 bases, and 11 bases had no gene match. The CDR3 loop spans 18 amino acids. CDR3 nucleotide sequence: TGCGCCAGCAGCAACATGGGACTAGCGGGAGTAGTGGCCGGGGAGCTGTTTTTT. This translates into CASSNMGLAGVVAGELFF.